What follows are 10 T cell receptor beta chains derived from one specimen sequenced in a study of T cell changes during pregnancy in multiple sclerosis. The protocol was immunoSEQ multiplex PCR, while the TCRdb copy is restricted to in-frame clones and leaves out a portion. The data show about 40,000 clones, 70% to 90% seen once. Sequencing used CD4+ T cells from peripheral blood mononuclear cells, obtained before pregnancy. The origin of the receptors is a female donor with multiple sclerosis, enrolled in a pregnancy study.

The chain joins TRBV10-3 to TRBJ2-6; tentative D call: TRBD1 (6 bases). The CDR3 length is 17 residues. The V gene's germline CDR1 is ENHRY and CDR2 SYGVKD. V lost 4 bases to trimming and J lost 0 bases, with 13 bases between them. The DNA for the CDR3 is TGTGCCATCAGTGCCGCAGGGGCAAGCTCTGGGGCCAACGTCCTGACTTTC. Translation gives CAISAAGASSGANVLTF.

The chain joins TRBV2 to TRBJ1-5; D might be TRBD1 (5 bases). CDR3 size: 15 residues. Germline CDR1 and CDR2: SNHLY and FYNNEI. V was clipped by 7 bases and J by 6 bases, with 19 bases between them. The CDR3 bases are TGTGCCAGCAAGTATTTAGGAGGGGCGGGTCAGCCCCAGCATTTT. It codes for CASKYLGGAGQPQHF.

The chain is built from TRBV7-6 and TRBJ2-5; 7 nucleotides match TRBD2. Germline V gene data show CDR1 as SGHVS and CDR2 as FNYEAQ. The CDR3 consists of 15 residues. With 10 bases clipped from V and 2 bases from J, the junction kept 13 bases outside the gene matches. The CDR3 protein is CATASSAGQQETQYF. In DNA, the CDR3 is TGTGCCACAGCTTCGTCAGCGGGGCAACAAGAGACCCAGTACTTC.

This chain joins TRBV6-6 and TRBJ1-2; D perhaps matches TRBD1 (5 bases). The V end was cut by 2 bases, the J end by 4 bases, with 11 bases between. Germline CDR1 is MNHNY and CDR2 is SVGAGI (reference sequence). The CDR3 covers 14 residues. CDR3 in DNA: TGTGCCAGCAGTTACGGAGGGGACGGCTATGGCTACACCTTC. Translated, it gives CASSYGGDGYGYTF.

The chain couples TRBV4-3 to TRBJ1-2; D remains ambiguous. The CDR3 loop spans 14 amino acids. The ends were cut back, 4 bases at V and 7 bases at J, with 16 bases in the middle. Germline V lookup: CDR1 LGHNA, CDR2 YSLEER. CDR3 in DNA: TGCGCCAGCAGCCTGGGAGAGAATTACCCTGGCTACACCTTC. As protein: CASSLGENYPGYTF.

The J gene is TRBJ2-3, the V gene TRBV9; 8 nucleotides agree with TRBD2. The germline V gene encodes CDR1 SGDLS and CDR2 YYNGEE. CDR3 length: 15 residues. Trimming at V came to 0 bases and at J to 5 bases, leaving 5 bases not matched to a gene. CDR3 bases: TGTGCCAGCAGCGTAGCCCCGGGGGGGGGAGATACGCAGTATTTT. This sequence encodes CASSVAPGGGDTQYF.

Only a few counts were recorded for this clone. One end of the junction varies from germline; a read error may be responsible. The gene calls are TRBV5-1 and TRBJ2-5, with 9 bases matching TRBD1. The CDR3 sequence is 13 residues long. Germline V CDR1 and CDR2: SGHRS, YFSETQ. The CDR3 sequence: CASSLGTGAAGHF. The DNA for the CDR3 is TGCGCCAGCAGCTTGGGGACAGGGGCGGCCGGGCACTTC.

The V call is TRBV2, the J call TRBJ2-4, with unresolved D. Deletions cut 1 base from V and 7 bases from J, with 8 bases between. This CDR3 spans 13 amino acids. CDR1 is SNHLY and CDR2 is FYNNEI in the germline V gene. DNA for the CDR3: TGTGCCAGCAGTGAAGTACGGCGGAACATTCAGTACTTC. Translated, it gives CASSEVRRNIQYF.

The genes are TRBV6-1 and TRBJ1-2; TRBD1 aligns across 8 bases. The CDR3 is made up of 14 amino acids. Trimming cost V 4 bases and J 4 bases; bases outside gene matches: 5. CDR1 is MNHNS, CDR2 SASEGT, per germline. CDR3 sequence: CASSVGQGVYGYTF. In DNA, the CDR3 is TGTGCCAGCAGTGTTGGACAGGGAGTCTATGGCTACACCTTC.

In regard to this clone: The junction departs from the called germline gene at one end, perhaps through a read error. The same CDR3 is also encoded by other DNA sequences in this sample. This chain joins TRBV27 and TRBJ1-5; D remains ambiguous. The CDR3 covers 13 residues. Germline CDR1 MNHEY, CDR2 SMNVEV (reference sequence). The CDR3 coding sequence is TGCGCCAGCAGTTCAGGCATATATCAGCCCCAGCATTTT. Protein product: CASSSGIYQPQHF.